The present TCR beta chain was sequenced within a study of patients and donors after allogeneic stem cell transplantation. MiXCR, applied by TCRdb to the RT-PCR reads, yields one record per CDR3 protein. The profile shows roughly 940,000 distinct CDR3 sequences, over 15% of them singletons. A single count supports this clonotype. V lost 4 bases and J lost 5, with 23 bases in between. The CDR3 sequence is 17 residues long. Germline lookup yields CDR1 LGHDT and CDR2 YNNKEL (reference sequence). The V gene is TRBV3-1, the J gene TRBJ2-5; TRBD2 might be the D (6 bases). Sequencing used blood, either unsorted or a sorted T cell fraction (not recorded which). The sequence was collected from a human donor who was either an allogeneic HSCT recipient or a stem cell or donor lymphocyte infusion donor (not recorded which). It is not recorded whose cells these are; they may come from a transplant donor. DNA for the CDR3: TGTGCCAGCAGCCTCTTCGTAGGCGGGGCGCGGAGGGAGACCCAGTACTTC. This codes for CASSLFVGGARRETQYF.